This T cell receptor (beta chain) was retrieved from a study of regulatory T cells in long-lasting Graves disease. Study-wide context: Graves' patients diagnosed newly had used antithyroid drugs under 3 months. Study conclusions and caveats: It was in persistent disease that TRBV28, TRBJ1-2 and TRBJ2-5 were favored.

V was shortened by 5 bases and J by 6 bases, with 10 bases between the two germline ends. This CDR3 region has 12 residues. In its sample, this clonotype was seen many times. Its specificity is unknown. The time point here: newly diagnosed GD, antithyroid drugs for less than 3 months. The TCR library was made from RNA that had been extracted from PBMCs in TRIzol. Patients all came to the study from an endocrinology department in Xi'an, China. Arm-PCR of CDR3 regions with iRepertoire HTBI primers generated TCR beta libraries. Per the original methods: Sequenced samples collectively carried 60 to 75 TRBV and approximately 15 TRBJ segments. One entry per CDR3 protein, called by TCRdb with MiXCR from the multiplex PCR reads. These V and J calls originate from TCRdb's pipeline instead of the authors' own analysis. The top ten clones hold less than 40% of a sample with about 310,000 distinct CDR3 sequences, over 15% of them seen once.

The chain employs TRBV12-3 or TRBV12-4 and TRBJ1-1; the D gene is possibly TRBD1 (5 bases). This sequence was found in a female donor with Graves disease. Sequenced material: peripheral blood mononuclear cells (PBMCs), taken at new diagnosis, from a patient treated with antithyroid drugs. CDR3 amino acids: CASSHPGAEAFF. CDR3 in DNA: TGTGCCAGCAGTCACCCGGGGGCTGAAGCTTTCTTT.